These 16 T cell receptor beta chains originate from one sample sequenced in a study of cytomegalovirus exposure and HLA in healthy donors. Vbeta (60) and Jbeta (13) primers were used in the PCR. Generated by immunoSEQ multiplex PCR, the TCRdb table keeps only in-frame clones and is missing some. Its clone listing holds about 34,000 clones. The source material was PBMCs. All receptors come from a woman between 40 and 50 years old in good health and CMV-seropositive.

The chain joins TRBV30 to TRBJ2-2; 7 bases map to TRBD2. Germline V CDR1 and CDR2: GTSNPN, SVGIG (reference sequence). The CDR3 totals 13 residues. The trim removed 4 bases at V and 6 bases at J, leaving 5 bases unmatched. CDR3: CAWKGREPGELFF. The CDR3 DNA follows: TGTGCCTGGAAAGGGCGGGAGCCCGGGGAGCTGTTTTTT.

The CDR3 nucleotides read TGTGCCAGCAGACTGGACAGGCTTCAAGAGACCCAGTACTTC. This translates into CASRLDRLQETQYF. V is TRBV6-6 and J is TRBJ2-5; TRBD1 aligns across 7 bases. Germline CDR1 and CDR2: MNHNY and SVGAGI (reference sequence). V trimming: 6 bases; J trimming: 2 bases; junction bases outside the gene matches: 6. This CDR3 has 14 residues.

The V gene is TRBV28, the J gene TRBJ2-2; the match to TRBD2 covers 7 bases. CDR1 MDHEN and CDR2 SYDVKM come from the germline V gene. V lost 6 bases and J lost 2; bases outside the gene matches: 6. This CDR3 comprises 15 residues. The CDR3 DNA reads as TGTGCCAGCAGACCAAGCGGGATCAACACCGGGGAGCTGTTTTTT. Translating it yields CASRPSGINTGELFF. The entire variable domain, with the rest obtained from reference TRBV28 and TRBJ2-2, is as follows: DVKVTQSSRYLVKRTGEKVFLECVQDMDHENMFWYRQDPGLGLRLIYFSYDVKMKEKGDIPEGYSVSREKKERFSLILESASTNQTSMYLCASRPSGINTGELFFGEGSRLTVL.

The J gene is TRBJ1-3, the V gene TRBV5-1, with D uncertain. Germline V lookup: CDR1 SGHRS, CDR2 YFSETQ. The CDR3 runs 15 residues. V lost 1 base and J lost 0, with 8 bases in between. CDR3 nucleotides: TGCGCCAGCAGCTTGAGCGGGGTCTCTGGAAACACCATATATTTT. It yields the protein CASSLSGVSGNTIYF.

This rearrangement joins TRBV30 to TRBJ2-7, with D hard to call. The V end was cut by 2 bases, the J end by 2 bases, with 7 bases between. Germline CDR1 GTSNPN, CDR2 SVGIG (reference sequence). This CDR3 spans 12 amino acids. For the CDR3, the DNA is TGTGCCTGGAGTATCGTAGCCTACGAGCAGTACTTC. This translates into CAWSIVAYEQYF.

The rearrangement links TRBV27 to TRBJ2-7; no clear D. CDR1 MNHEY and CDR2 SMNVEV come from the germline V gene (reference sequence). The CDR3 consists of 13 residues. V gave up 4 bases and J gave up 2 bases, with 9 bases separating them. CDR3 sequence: CASSSVNAYEQYF. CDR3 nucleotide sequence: TGTGCCAGCAGTTCGGTTAACGCCTACGAGCAGTACTTC.

CDR3 nucleotides: TGTGCCAGCAGCTTCCGGAGACAGGGCTACGAGCAGTACTTC. Translation: CASSFRRQGYEQYF. V and J are TRBV5-6 and TRBJ2-7; 7 nucleotides align to TRBD1. Looked up from germline, CDR1 is SGHDT and CDR2 is YYEEEE. The length of the CDR3 is 14 residues. J gave up 3 bases and V 2 bases, and 5 bases lay outside the gene matches.

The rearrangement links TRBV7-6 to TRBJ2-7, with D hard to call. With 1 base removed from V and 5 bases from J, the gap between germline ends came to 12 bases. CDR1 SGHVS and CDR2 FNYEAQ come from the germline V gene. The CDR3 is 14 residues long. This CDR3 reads CASSLEAAVDEQYF. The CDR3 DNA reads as TGTGCCAGCAGCTTAGAGGCGGCAGTGGACGAGCAGTACTTC.

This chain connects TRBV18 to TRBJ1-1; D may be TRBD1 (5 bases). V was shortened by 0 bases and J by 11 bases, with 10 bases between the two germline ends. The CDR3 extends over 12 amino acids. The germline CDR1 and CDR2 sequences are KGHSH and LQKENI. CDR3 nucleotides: TGTGCCAGCTCACCACCGGGGGGAGAGGCTTTCTTT. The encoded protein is CASSPPGGEAFF.

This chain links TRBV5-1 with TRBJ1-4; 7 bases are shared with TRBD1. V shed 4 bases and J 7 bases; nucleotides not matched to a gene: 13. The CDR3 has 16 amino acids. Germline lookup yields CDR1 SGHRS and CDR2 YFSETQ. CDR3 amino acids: CASSLLLGQSVEKLFF. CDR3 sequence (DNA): TGCGCCAGCAGCCTGCTCCTGGGACAGTCCGTTGAAAAACTGTTTTTT. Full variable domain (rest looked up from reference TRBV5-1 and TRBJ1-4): KAGVTQTPRYLIKTRGQQVTLSCSPISGHRSVSWYQQTPGQGLQFLFEYFSETQRNKGNFPGRFSGRQFSNSRSEMNVSTLELGDSALYLCASSLLLGQSVEKLFFGSGTQLSVL.

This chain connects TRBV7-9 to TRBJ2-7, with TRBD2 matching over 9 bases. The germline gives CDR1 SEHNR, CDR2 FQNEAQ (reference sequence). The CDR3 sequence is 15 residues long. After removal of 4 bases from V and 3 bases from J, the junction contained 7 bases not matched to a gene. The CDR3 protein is CASSSPLAGDYEQYF. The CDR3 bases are TGTGCCAGCAGCTCTCCTTTAGCGGGAGACTACGAGCAGTACTTC.

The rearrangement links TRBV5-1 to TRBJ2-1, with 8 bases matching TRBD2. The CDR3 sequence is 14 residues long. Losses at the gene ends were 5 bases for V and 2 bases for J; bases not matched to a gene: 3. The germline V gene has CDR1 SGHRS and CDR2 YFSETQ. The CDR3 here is CASRGREAYNEQFF. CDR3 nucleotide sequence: TGCGCCAGCAGAGGGCGGGAGGCCTACAATGAGCAGTTCTTC.

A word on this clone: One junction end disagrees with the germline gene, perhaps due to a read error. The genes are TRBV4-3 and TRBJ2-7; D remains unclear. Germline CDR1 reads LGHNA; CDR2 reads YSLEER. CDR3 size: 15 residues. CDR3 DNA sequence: TGCGCCAGCAGCCAAGACCCCTTCGCGGATGCAGAGCAGTCCTTC. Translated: CASSQDPFADAEQSF.

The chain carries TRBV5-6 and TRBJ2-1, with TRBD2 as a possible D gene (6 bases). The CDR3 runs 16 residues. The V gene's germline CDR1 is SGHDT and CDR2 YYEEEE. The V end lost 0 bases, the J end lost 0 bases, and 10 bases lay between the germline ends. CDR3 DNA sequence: TGTGCCAGCAGCTTGGGGGCGGGAAGCTCCTACAATGAGCAGTTCTTC. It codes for CASSLGAGSSYNEQFF.

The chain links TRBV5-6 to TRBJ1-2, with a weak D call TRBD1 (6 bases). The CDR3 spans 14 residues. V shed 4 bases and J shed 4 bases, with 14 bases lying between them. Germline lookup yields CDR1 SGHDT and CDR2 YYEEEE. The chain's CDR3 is CASSPTQGSYGYTF. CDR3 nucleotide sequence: TGTGCCAGCAGCCCGACGCAGGGGAGCTATGGCTACACCTTC.

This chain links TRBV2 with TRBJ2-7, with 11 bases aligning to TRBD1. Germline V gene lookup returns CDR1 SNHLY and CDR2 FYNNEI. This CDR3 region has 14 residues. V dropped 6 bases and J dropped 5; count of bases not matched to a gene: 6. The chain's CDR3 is CASREPGQGDEQYF. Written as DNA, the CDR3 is TGTGCCAGCAGAGAACCGGGACAGGGGGACGAGCAGTACTTC.